Listed below are T cell receptor beta chains from one sample, sequenced in a study of T cells in narcolepsy. Data came from immunoSEQ multiplex PCR; TCRdb stores just in-frame clones and leaves some out. The table has 30,000 to 35,000 clones, 80% seen once; the top ten hold approximately 1.1%. Sequenced material: memory (CD45RA-) CD4+ T cells from blood. The receptors stem from a human donor in good health. Both conserved end residues are part of each CDR3. The order of the fields is CDR3 DNA, CDR3 protein, J gene, V gene, D gene, clone size. A D gene is named only where the DNA matches it firmly. Clone size is stated in some rows and not others, as once, few, many or a class when expanded.

TGTGCCAGCAGAGTAAGGGACAGGAATAATTCACCCCTCCACTTT,CASRVRDRNNSPLHF,TRBJ1-6,TRBV6-1,TRBD1,-
TGCGCCAGCAGCTTTTTGGCGGACTACGAGCAGTACTTC,CASSFLADYEQYF,TRBJ2-7,TRBV5-1,-,few
TGTGCCAGTAGTATTGAGGGACAGGTGTACAATGAGCAGTTCTTC,CASSIEGQVYNEQFF,TRBJ2-1,TRBV19,TRBD1,-
TGTGCCAGCAGCTTAGCGGGGGGGCCCTATGAGCAGTTCTTC,CASSLAGGPYEQFF,TRBJ2-1,TRBV7-9,-,-
TGTGCCAGCAGCCAAGATTCCCAGCTAGCGGGGGGGAACAATGAGCAGTTCTTC,CASSQDSQLAGGNNEQFF,TRBJ2-1,TRBV4-2,TRBD2,-
TGTGCCAGTAGTATGGGGCAGGGAATGGCCAATGAGCAGTTCTTC,CASSMGQGMANEQFF,TRBJ2-1,TRBV19,-,-
TGTGCCAGCAGCTTAGTGGGGACAGCACCTCGCGGGGACATATATTTT,CASSLVGTAPRGDIYF,TRBJ1-3,TRBV7-2,TRBD1,-
TGTGCCAGCAGCTCCCCAGGTCGGAGGGACAATGAGCAGTTCTTC,CASSSPGRRDNEQFF,TRBJ2-1,TRBV7-2,-,-
TGCGCCAGCAGCCCGGGACTACTAAACCACAATGAGCAGTTCTTC,CASSPGLLNHNEQFF,TRBJ2-1,TRBV5-1,TRBD2,-
TGTGCCAGCGGGGTTTTAGGTTACGAGCAGTACTTC,CASGVLGYEQYF,TRBJ2-7,TRBV6-1,-,-
TGTGCCAGCAGCCCGGACCGGGATAAGGGCACCTTC,CASSPDRDKGTF,TRBJ1-2,TRBV5-6,-,-
TGTGCCAGCAGCTTAAAGGACGAGAGGTGGAGGACTGAAGCTTTCTTT,CASSLKDERWRTEAFF,TRBJ1-1,TRBV5-6,-,-
TGTGCCAGCAGCTTTTTGCGGGGGGGCAATTCAGATACGCAGTATTTT,CASSFLRGGNSDTQYF,TRBJ2-3,TRBV7-6,TRBD2,once
TGTGCCAGCAGTTCACCCGGGAGGGCCGTCGACGAGCAGTACTTC,CASSSPGRAVDEQYF,TRBJ2-7,TRBV28,TRBD2,-
TGTGCCAGCAGTGAAGCTGGTTACGAGCAGTACTTC,CASSEAGYEQYF,TRBJ2-7,TRBV2,-,-
TGTGCCAGCAGCAAGTGGCGGGGCTACACCTTC,CASSKWRGYTF,TRBJ1-2,TRBV21-1,-,few
TGTGCCAGCAGCTCGTCCAGGGTCTACGAGCAGTACTTC,CASSSSRVYEQYF,TRBJ2-7,TRBV7-8,-,-
TGTGCCAGCAGTGATCATCCGGGGACAGATAGCAATCAGCCCCAGCATTTT,CASSDHPGTDSNQPQHF,TRBJ1-5,TRBV6-1,TRBD1,-
TGTGCCGGGACCGGCACTGGGGCCAACGTCCTGACTTTC,CAGTGTGANVLTF,TRBJ2-6,TRBV2,-,once
TGTGCCAGCTCACACCCCGGGACTAGCGGCTACGAGCAGTACTTC,CASSHPGTSGYEQYF,TRBJ2-7,TRBV18,TRBD2,-
TGTGCCAGCAGCGCCTACTCCGGGACCCCCCGAAACAGCACTGAAGCTTTCTTT,CASSAYSGTPRNSTEAFF,TRBJ1-1,TRBV9,-,-
TGTGCCAGCAGCGTCGACTATGGAGAGCAGTTCTTC,CASSVDYGEQFF,TRBJ2-1,TRBV9,-,-
TGTGCTAGTGGTTTGTTGGCTGGCTACACCTTC,CASGLLAGYTF,TRBJ1-2,TRBV12-5,-,-
TGCAGCGTTGGTCTGGGGGGGTCGAACAATGAGCAGTTCTTC,CSVGLGGSNNEQFF,TRBJ2-1,TRBV29-1,TRBD2,-
TGTGCCAGCAGCCCTACCCGGGAAAGGAATGAAAAACTGTTTTTT,CASSPTRERNEKLFF,TRBJ1-4,TRBV16,-,-
TGCGCCAGCAGCTTGGGGACAGGGTTCTATGGCTACACCTTC,CASSLGTGFYGYTF,TRBJ1-2,TRBV5-1,TRBD1,-
TGCGCCAGCAGTGAGTGGACGGGGGCCTCTGGAAACACCATATATTTT,CASSEWTGASGNTIYF,TRBJ1-3,TRBV10-2,-,-
TGCGCCAGCAGTGACCCACGCACAGATACGCAGTATTTT,CASSDPRTDTQYF,TRBJ2-3,TRBV10-1,-,medium-sized
TGTGCCAGCAGCTTGGTAGGGAGGAGCACTGAAGCTTTCTTT,CASSLVGRSTEAFF,TRBJ1-1,TRBV5-5,-,-
TGTGCCAGCAGTTACTCCCTAGCGCTCGGCCCAGATACGCAGTATTTT,CASSYSLALGPDTQYF,TRBJ2-3,TRBV6-5,-,-
TGTGGAGGGTGCATGGACAGGGTGAACTATGGCTACACCTTC,CGGCMDRVNYGYTF,TRBJ1-2,TRBV30,TRBD1,-
TGTGCCAGCAGCTTGTTGGCACCGAACACTGAAGCTTTCTTT,CASSLLAPNTEAFF,TRBJ1-1,TRBV4-2,-,-
TGCGCCAGCAGTGAGTGGGGTGACCTGGAGACCCAGTACTTC,CASSEWGDLETQYF,TRBJ2-5,TRBV10-1,-,-
TGTGCCAGTAGTTTTAAAAGAAACAATCAGCCCCAGCATTTT,CASSFKRNNQPQHF,TRBJ1-5,TRBV19,-,-
TGTGCCAGCAGCGTAGGAGGGGACAGGGCTGGAAACACCATATATTTT,CASSVGGDRAGNTIYF,TRBJ1-3,TRBV9,TRBD1,-
TGTGCCAGCAGTTTAACTAGCTACGAGCAGTACTTC,CASSLTSYEQYF,TRBJ2-7,TRBV27,-,-
TGTGCCAGCAGCCTTCGTCCGGCCATGGACACTGAAGCTTTCTTT,CASSLRPAMDTEAFF,TRBJ1-1,TRBV7-3,-,-
TGTGCCAGCAGCTTACTCGGGCTAGCGGGGAACACAGATACGCAGTATTTT,CASSLLGLAGNTDTQYF,TRBJ2-3,TRBV11-1,TRBD2,-
TGTGCCAGCAGTTACGAAGATACCTACGAGCAGTACTTC,CASSYEDTYEQYF,TRBJ2-7,TRBV6-5,-,-
TGTGCCAGCAGCTTAGTAATCGGGTTGAGACAGCCCCAGCATTTT,CASSLVIGLRQPQHF,TRBJ1-5,TRBV7-2,-,-
TGTGCCAGCAGCTCCTCAGTTAGCGGGGGGCCAAGGAACGAGCAGTACTTC,CASSSSVSGGPRNEQYF,TRBJ2-7,TRBV11-2,TRBD2,-
TGTGCCAGCAGCCCAGGGGGGTGGTTTGAGCAGTTCTTC,CASSPGGWFEQFF,TRBJ2-1,TRBV7-2,-,-